This TCR beta chain is from a study of vaccination effects on CD4 cells after COVID-19. Whole-study context: The culture medium for a few million PBMC per well included around 10 IU/ml IL-2 and roughly 10 ug/ml peptides.

CD4+ T cells were isolated after 10 days of culture. The assay was immunoSEQ multiplex PCR, and TCRdb's table has in-frame clones only and misses some. The repertoire holds approximately 46,000 clones, with approximately 81% as singletons. Turning to this clone: The antigen remains undetermined.

Germline values: CDR1 GTSNPN, CDR2 SVGIG (reference sequence). The V end was cut by 0 bases, the J end by 2 bases, with 11 bases between. The CDR3 is made up of 14 amino acids. Study-wide points: Early post-infection timepoints were missing from the study, which also had few convalescent patients.

The receptor's source is a human donor who had a prior SARS-CoV-2 infection. The gene calls are TRBV30 and TRBJ2-7; possible D gene TRBD1, 7 bases. The specimen comprised CD4+ T cells from PBMCs cultured without peptide, sampled before COVID-19 vaccination. The CDR3 loop is CAWSVSGGPYEQYF. The CDR3 nucleotides read TGTGCCTGGAGTGTTTCAGGGGGGCCCTACGAGCAGTACTTC.